The present TCR beta chain was sequenced within a study of T cell changes during pregnancy in multiple sclerosis. Profiling relied on immunoSEQ multiplex PCR, and the TCRdb table lists in-frame clones only, not all of them. The sample contains roughly 49,000 clones, 93% of which appear only once. Germline V gene sequence: CDR1 ENHRY, CDR2 SYGVKD. This CDR3 comprises 15 residues. V was clipped by 7 bases and J by 4 bases, with 19 bases between them. The TCR was taken from a female donor with multiple sclerosis, enrolled in a pregnancy study. Specimen: CD8+ T cells from peripheral blood mononuclear cells, collected after pregnancy. This chain uses TRBV10-3 with TRBJ1-2; D is undetermined. CDR3 DNA sequence: TGTGCCATCACCCCGTCCCAGGTTAATGGCTATGGCTACACCTTC. Translation gives CAITPSQVNGYGYTF.